The clone carrying this T cell receptor (beta chain) has only one observation. Its antigen remains unknown. This entry is derived from a study of OX40 agonist ivuxolimab in advanced cancers. Study-level findings and limits: The expanded peripheral T cells' antigen specificity was not determined.

The repertoire was sequenced with immunoSEQ multiplex PCR; TCRdb's copy has only in-frame clones and lacks some. The sample holds some 54,000 clones, less than 90% seen once. Trimming shortened V by 3 bases and J by 1 base, and 10 bases separated the two germline ends. Per germline, CDR1 MNHEY and CDR2 SMNVEV (reference sequence). The CDR3 sequence is 15 residues long. This sequence joins TRBV27 and TRBJ1-5; weak D call: TRBD1 (5 bases). Sequences were derived from CD4+ or CD8+ T cells sorted from blood, sampled in a trial of the OX40 agonist ivuxolimab. The source is an adult with an advanced solid tumor such as melanoma, head and neck, liver or kidney cancer. The CDR3 DNA sequence: TGTGCCAGCAGTTTCTTTCGGGACAGCAATCAGCCCCAGCATTTT. Translated, it gives CASSFFRDSNQPQHF.